Described below is a single T cell receptor (beta chain) sequence and its context. Its target is not known. The data originate from a study of blood T cells in healthy people across ages. Points from the study as a whole: Estimates of diversity drawn from one million T cells were considered underestimates.

The V gene's germline CDR1 is MGHDK and CDR2 SYGVNS. Trimming removed 10 bases from V and 3 bases from J; junction bases left unmatched: 7. CDR3 length: 13 residues. The second PCR ran about 6 to 12 cycles with a sample-barcoded 5' primer and J-beta primers. TCRdb ran MiXCR on the 5' RACE reads and lists one entry per CDR3 protein. This table has about 1.7 million distinct CDR3 sequences, under 30% appearing once. The chain is built from TRBV25-1 and TRBJ2-3, with 7 bases matching TRBD2. The sequenced material came from blood. The receptor comes from a woman aged 30 to 39 in good health. In nucleotides, the CDR3 is TGTGCCAACAATGAAGCGGGGACAGATACGCAGTATTTT. Protein sequence: CANNEAGTDTQYF. The entire variable domain, with the rest obtained from reference TRBV25-1 and TRBJ2-3, is as follows: EADIYQTPRYLVIGTGKKITLECSQTMGHDKMYWYQQDPGMELHLIHYSYGVNSTEKGDLSSESTVSRIRTEHFPLTLESARPSHTSQYLCANNEAGTDTQYFGPGTRLTVL.